The next 22 T cell receptor beta chains were all read from a single sample in a study of cytomegalovirus exposure and HLA in healthy donors. The repertoire was sequenced with immunoSEQ multiplex PCR; TCRdb's copy has only in-frame clones and lacks some. The repertoire holds roughly 130,000 clones, with over 80% as singletons. The sequencing input was PBMCs. The receptors derive from a woman in her 30s in good health and CMV-seropositive.

V and J are TRBV6-1 and TRBJ2-5; 9 nucleotides agree with TRBD1. The CDR3 extends over 14 amino acids. The J segment lost 5 bases and the V segment lost 11 bases, leaving 12 bases of the junction unmatched. Germline lookup yields CDR1 MNHNS and CDR2 SASEGT. The CDR3 sequence is CAGATTGTGETQYF. The CDR3 nucleotides are TGTGCCGGAGCCACCACCGGGACAGGGGAGACCCAGTACTTC.

The rearrangement links TRBV5-1 to TRBJ2-7; 8 bases fit TRBD1. Losses at the gene ends were 5 bases for V and 5 bases for J; bases not matched to a gene: 9. The germline CDR1 and CDR2 sequences are SGHRS and YFSETQ. The CDR3 extends over 14 amino acids. CDR3 DNA sequence: TGCGCCAGCAGTTACGGACAGGGAAGGGACGAGCAGTACTTC. This translates into CASSYGQGRDEQYF.

V gene TRBV7-6 combines with J gene TRBJ1-3; the D is unclear. This CDR3 region has 16 residues. Between the trimmed V and J ends, which lost 0 bases and 0 bases, there was a span of 9 bases. Germline CDR1 reads SGHVS; CDR2 reads FNYEAQ. The CDR3 here is CASSLATRSSGNTIYF. In DNA form, the CDR3 reads TGTGCCAGCAGCTTAGCGACACGAAGCTCTGGAAACACCATATATTTT.

The DNA for the CDR3 is TGTGCCAGCAGTTACACAGGGGGCGGAAGCGAGCAGTACTTC. Residues: CASSYTGGGSEQYF. This chain connects TRBV6-5 to TRBJ2-7; 9 nucleotides align to TRBD1. The CDR3 is 14 residues long. Germline V CDR1 and CDR2: MNHEY, SVGAGI. V was pared by 2 bases and J by 6 bases, with 5 bases of the junction left unmatched.

V is TRBV5-1 and J is TRBJ2-1; D may be TRBD1 (7 bases). Germline V gene sequence: CDR1 SGHRS, CDR2 YFSETQ. This CDR3 is built from 13 residues. V was cut by 5 bases and J by 5 bases, with 11 bases left in between. This CDR3 is CASRRGQNNEQFF. The CDR3 DNA reads TGCGCCAGCAGGCGGGGACAGAACAATGAGCAGTTCTTC.

This clone has more than one count but fewer than ten. This chain joins TRBV5-4 and TRBJ2-7; D unclear. The CDR3 has 13 residues. The germline V gene has CDR1 SGHNT and CDR2 YYREEE (reference sequence). The germline V and J ends were trimmed by 0 bases and 3 bases, with 7 bases remaining between them. The CDR3 protein is CASSLGSGYEQYF. The CDR3 coding sequence is TGTGCCAGCAGCTTGGGATCGGGCTACGAGCAGTACTTC.

The rearrangement joins TRBV2 to TRBJ2-7; D uncertain. Germline CDR1 and CDR2: SNHLY and FYNNEI. There are 13 residues in the CDR3. V gave up 6 bases and J gave up 5 bases, with 14 bases separating them. The chain's CDR3 is CASSPRQYHEQYF. DNA of the CDR3: TGTGCCAGCAGCCCCCGACAATACCACGAGCAGTACTTC.

The chain links TRBV7-8 to TRBJ1-2; D unclear. V lost 5 bases, J lost 4 bases, and 8 bases lay in between. Germline loops: CDR1 SGHVS, CDR2 FQNEAQ. The CDR3 has 12 amino acids. In DNA, the CDR3 is TGTGCCAGCAGCCTGGAGGGCTATGGCTACACCTTC. Translation gives CASSLEGYGYTF.

The rearrangement uses TRBV19 and TRBJ2-7, with a weak D call TRBD1 (5 bases). The V and J ends lost 1 base and 2 bases respectively, with 9 bases between them. Germline V gives CDR1 LNHDA, CDR2 SQIVND (reference sequence). The CDR3 has 14 residues. CDR3 region: CASSIGGHAYEQYF. Written as DNA, the CDR3 is TGTGCCAGTAGTATAGGGGGCCATGCCTACGAGCAGTACTTC.

This clone was counted a single time. V gene TRBV6-1 combines with J gene TRBJ2-7; a possible D gene is TRBD2 (6 bases). V was shortened by 4 bases and J by 1 base, with 8 bases between the two germline ends. The CDR3 loop spans 13 amino acids. Germline values: CDR1 MNHNS, CDR2 SASEGT. The CDR3 here is CASSGGESYEQYF. The CDR3 DNA sequence: TGTGCCAGCAGTGGGGGGGAGTCCTACGAGCAGTACTTC.

The V call is TRBV15, the J call TRBJ2-1; 7 bases are shared with TRBD2. The length of the CDR3 is 14 residues. Trimming removed 5 bases from V and 4 bases from J; junction bases left unmatched: 5. The germline CDR1 and CDR2 sequences are LNHNV and YYDKDF (reference sequence). The CDR3 bases are TGTGCCACCAGCGCTAGCGGCCTGTACAATGAGCAGTTCTTC. Amino acids: CATSASGLYNEQFF.

The CDR3 spells CASSEPGTGNYGYTF. The CDR3 DNA is TGTGCCAGCAGTGAACCAGGGACAGGGAACTATGGCTACACCTTC. V gene TRBV6-1 combines with J gene TRBJ1-2; TRBD1 aligns across 9 bases. Germline values: CDR1 MNHNS, CDR2 SASEGT. Losses at the gene ends were 2 bases for V and 2 bases for J; bases not matched to a gene: 3. The CDR3 spans 15 residues.

The CDR3 DNA reads as TGTGCCAGCAGTCGACTAGACGCAGATACGCAGTATTTT. This codes for CASSRLDADTQYF. V is TRBV28 and J is TRBJ2-3; D is possibly TRBD2 (6 bases). V was shortened by 5 bases and J by 4 bases, with 10 bases between the two germline ends. This CDR3 region has 13 residues. CDR1 and CDR2 (germline): MDHEN, SYDVKM.

The CDR3 bases are TGCAGTGGAGGTCCAGCTAGCACAGATACGCAGTATTTT. It translates to CSGGPASTDTQYF. The rearrangement links TRBV29-1 to TRBJ2-3; possibly TRBD2 for D (5 bases). This CDR3 contains 13 residues. CDR1 SQVTM and CDR2 ANQGSEA come from the germline V gene.

The CDR3: CATSRTKAGGMKDTQYF. In nucleotides, the CDR3 is TGTGCCACCAGCAGAACTAAAGCGGGAGGAATGAAAGATACGCAGTATTTT. This chain connects TRBV15 to TRBJ2-3; TRBD2 matches 9 bases. The CDR3 has 17 amino acids. The V and J ends lost 2 bases and 5 bases, in that order; junction bases with no gene match: 11. Germline V lookup: CDR1 LNHNV, CDR2 YYDKDF (reference sequence).

The V call is TRBV5-1, the J call TRBJ2-1; 7 bases fit TRBD2. Per the germline V gene, CDR1 is SGHRS and CDR2 is YFSETQ. V was pared by 3 bases and J by 3 bases, with 9 bases of the junction left unmatched. The CDR3 length is 16 residues. The CDR3 spells CASSWLRGGNYNEQFF. The CDR3, as DNA: TGCGCCAGCAGCTGGCTACGCGGGGGAAACTACAATGAGCAGTTCTTC.

The table lists this clone with a count of one. The J gene is TRBJ2-5, the V gene TRBV7-2; 10 bases match TRBD2. With V trimmed by 0 bases and J by 5 bases, 12 bases remained unmatched. Germline lookup yields CDR1 SGHTA and CDR2 FQGNSA. The CDR3 runs 18 residues. The CDR3, as DNA: TGTGCCAGCAGCTTAGCGTCTAGCGGGAGTAGGGAGCAGGAGACCCAGTACTTC. Its translation: CASSLASSGSREQETQYF. The full variable domain, completed using reference TRBV7-2 and TRBJ2-5, is GAGVSQSPSNKVTEKGKDVELRCDPISGHTALYWYRQSLGQGLEFLIYFQGNSAPDKSGLPSDRFSAERTGGSVSTLTIQRTQQEDSAVYLCASSLASSGSREQETQYFGPGTRLLVL.

The CDR3 loop is CASKRAEASNEQFF. The CDR3 coding sequence is TGTGCCAGCAAGAGGGCAGAAGCGAGCAATGAGCAGTTCTTC. The chain uses TRBV27 and TRBJ2-1, with D perhaps matching TRBD2 (5 bases). This CDR3 spans 14 amino acids. CDR1 MNHEY and CDR2 SMNVEV come from the germline V gene (reference sequence). V was clipped by 7 bases and J by 6 bases, with 16 bases between them.

This clone occurred once. The chain combines TRBV7-2 with TRBJ2-1, with 9 positions matching TRBD1. The CDR3 totals 17 residues. Germline V gene data show CDR1 as SGHTA and CDR2 as FQGNSA. The V segment lost 5 bases and the J segment 0 bases; nucleotides outside the gene matches: 8. CDR3: CASSPGTGRSSYNEQFF. CDR3 nucleotides: TGTGCCAGCAGCCCGGGGACAGGGAGAAGCTCCTACAATGAGCAGTTCTTC.

The CDR3 is CASSSGGPSTDTQYF. The CDR3 DNA reads as TGTGCCAGCAGTTCAGGGGGTCCGAGCACAGATACGCAGTATTTT. J is TRBJ2-3 and V is TRBV28; 7 nucleotides match TRBD1. Trimming removed 4 bases from V and 0 bases from J; junction bases left unmatched: 4. In germline, CDR1 is MDHEN, CDR2 SYDVKM. The CDR3 covers 15 residues.

The rearrangement links TRBV28 to TRBJ2-7; D remains unclear. Trimming cost V 1 base and J 0 bases, with 10 bases left between them. The germline V gene encodes CDR1 MDHEN and CDR2 SYDVKM. The CDR3 has 15 residues. CDR3 sequence: CASSLFFSSSYEQYF. The CDR3 nucleotides are TGTGCCAGCAGTTTATTTTTCTCTAGCTCCTACGAGCAGTACTTC.

The rearrangement joins TRBV7-6 to TRBJ2-1, with TRBD2 matching over 14 bases. The germline gives CDR1 SGHVS, CDR2 FNYEAQ. The CDR3 sequence is 15 residues long. The J segment lost 9 bases and the V segment lost 5 bases, leaving 6 bases of the junction unmatched. CDR3 bases: TGTGCCAGCAGCCCGGGACTAGCGGGAGCTGGTGAGCAGTTCTTC. Amino acids: CASSPGLAGAGEQFF.